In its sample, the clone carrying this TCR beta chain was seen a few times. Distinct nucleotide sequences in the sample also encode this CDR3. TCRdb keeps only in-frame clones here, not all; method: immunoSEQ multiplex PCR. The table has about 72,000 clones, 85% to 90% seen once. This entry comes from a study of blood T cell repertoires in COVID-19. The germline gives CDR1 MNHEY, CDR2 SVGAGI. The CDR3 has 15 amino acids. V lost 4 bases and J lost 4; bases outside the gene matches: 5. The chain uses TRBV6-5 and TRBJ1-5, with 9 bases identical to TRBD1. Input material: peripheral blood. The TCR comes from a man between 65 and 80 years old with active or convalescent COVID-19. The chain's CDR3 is CASSSSGTGNQPQHF. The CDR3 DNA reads TGTGCCAGCAGTTCCTCCGGGACAGGGAATCAGCCCCAGCATTTT.